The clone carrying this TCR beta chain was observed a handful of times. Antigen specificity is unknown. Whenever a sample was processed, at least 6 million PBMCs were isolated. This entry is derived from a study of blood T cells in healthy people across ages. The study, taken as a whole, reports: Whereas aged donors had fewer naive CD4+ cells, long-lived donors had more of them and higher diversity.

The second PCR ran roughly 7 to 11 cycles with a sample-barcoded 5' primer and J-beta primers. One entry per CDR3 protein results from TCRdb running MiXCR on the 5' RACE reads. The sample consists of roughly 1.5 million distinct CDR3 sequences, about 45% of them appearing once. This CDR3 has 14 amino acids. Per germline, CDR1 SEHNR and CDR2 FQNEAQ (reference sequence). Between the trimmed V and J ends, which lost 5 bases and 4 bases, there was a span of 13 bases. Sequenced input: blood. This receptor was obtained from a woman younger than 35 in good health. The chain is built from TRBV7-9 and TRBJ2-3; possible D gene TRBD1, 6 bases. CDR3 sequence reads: CASSLHQGSDTQYF. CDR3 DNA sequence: TGTGCCAGCAGCCTCCATCAGGGGTCAGATACGCAGTATTTT. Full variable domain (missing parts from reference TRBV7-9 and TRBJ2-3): DTGVSQNPRHKITKRGQNVTFRCDPISEHNRLYWYRQTLGQGPEFLTYFQNEAQLEKSRLLSDRFSAERPKGSFSTLEIQRTEQGDSAMYLCASSLHQGSDTQYFGPGTRLTVL.